The 25 T cell receptor beta chains below were found in one sample sequenced in a study of shared clonotypes between healthy human individuals. Profiling relied on immunoSEQ multiplex PCR, and the TCRdb table lists in-frame clones only, not all of them. The table has some 2,000,000 clones, about 95% seen once. The sequenced sample was naive CD4+ T cells sorted from blood. Specified subset: CD45RA+ positively selected. These TCRs come from a man between 18 and 35 years old in good health.

Notes on this clone: Additional DNA sequences in this sample encode the identical CDR3. The chain links TRBV5-4 to TRBJ1-1, with unresolved D. CDR1 is SGHNT, CDR2 YYREEE, per germline (reference sequence). V shed 2 bases and J shed 0 bases, with 11 bases lying between them. The CDR3 runs to 15 residues. Here the CDR3 reads CASSLGGTVNTEAFF. In nucleotides, the CDR3 is TGTGCCAGCAGCTTAGGTGGAACGGTGAACACTGAAGCTTTCTTT.

This clone was found once. At the DNA level, this CDR3 is encoded by other sequences in the same sample as well. The V gene is TRBV7-9, the J gene TRBJ1-4, with 8 bases matching TRBD1. The V and J ends lost 5 bases and 6 bases, in that order; junction bases with no gene match: 5. This CDR3 is built from 14 residues. Germline V gene lookup returns CDR1 SEHNR and CDR2 FQNEAQ (reference sequence). DNA of the CDR3: TGTGCCAGCAGCCCCGGGACAGGAGATGAAAAACTGTTTTTT. Translating gives CASSPGTGDEKLFF. The full variable domain, its missing parts supplied by reference TRBV7-9 and TRBJ1-4, is DTGVSQNPRHKITKRGQNVTFRCDPISEHNRLYWYRQTLGQGPEFLTYFQNEAQLEKSRLLSDRFSAERPKGSFSTLEIQRTEQGDSAMYLCASSPGTGDEKLFFGSGTQLSVL.

The chain uses TRBV29-1 and TRBJ2-5; unclear D gene. CDR3 length: 12 residues. Germline assignment: CDR1 SQVTM and CDR2 ANQGSEA. The V end lost 6 bases, the J end lost 9 bases, and 17 bases lay between the germline ends. The DNA for the CDR3 is TGCAGCGTCCGCGACTGGGATGAGGCCCAGTACTTC. Its protein product is CSVRDWDEAQYF.

This chain uses TRBV28 with TRBJ1-5, with TRBD1 as a possible D gene (5 bases). Trimming removed 1 base from V and 2 bases from J, with 9 bases in between. Germline V gene lookup returns CDR1 MDHEN and CDR2 SYDVKM. The CDR3 runs to 15 residues. The CDR3 reads CASSLLQVGNQPQHF. Written as DNA, the CDR3 is TGTGCCAGCAGTTTATTACAGGTCGGCAATCAGCCCCAGCATTTT.

The J gene is TRBJ1-2, the V gene TRBV7-2, with 7 bases aligning to TRBD1. CDR1 is SGHTA and CDR2 is FQGNSA in the germline V gene. J lost 4 bases, V lost 1 base, and 6 bases had no gene match. This CDR3 is 15 amino acids long. Written as DNA, the CDR3 is TGTGCCAGCAGCTTAGGGGAGGGGGCTCTCTATGGCTACACCTTC. Translated, it gives CASSLGEGALYGYTF.

The J gene is TRBJ1-2, the V gene TRBV18, with 7 bases aligning to TRBD1. Germline-derived CDR1 and CDR2 are KGHSH and LQKENI. This CDR3 spans 14 amino acids. Losses at the gene ends were 6 bases for V and 7 bases for J; bases not matched to a gene: 11. Written as DNA, the CDR3 is TGTGCCAGCTCTCCCGGGACAGTCAGTTCTGGCTACACCTTC. Its translation: CASSPGTVSSGYTF. Full variable domain (rest looked up from reference TRBV18 and TRBJ1-2): NAGVMQNPRHLVRRRGQEARLRCSPMKGHSHVYWYRQLPEEGLKFMVYLQKENIIDESGMPKERFSAEFPKEGPSILRIQQVVRGDSAAYFCASSPGTVSSGYTFGSGTRLTVV.

The chain joins TRBV6-6 to TRBJ2-3; 7 nucleotides match TRBD1. CDR1 is MNHNY, CDR2 SVGAGI, per germline (reference sequence). V lost 6 bases, J lost 4 bases, and 7 bases stayed unmatched. This CDR3 is built from 14 residues. Here the CDR3 reads CASSLQGRPDTQYF. The CDR3, as DNA: TGTGCCAGCAGCTTACAGGGGCGCCCAGATACGCAGTATTTT.

J is TRBJ1-4 and V is TRBV5-1; 7 bases are shared with TRBD1. Per germline, CDR1 SGHRS and CDR2 YFSETQ. V was pared by 0 bases and J by 3 bases, with 2 bases of the junction left unmatched. This CDR3 spans 15 amino acids. The CDR3 DNA reads as TGCGCCAGCAGCTTGGAGGGACAGTCTAATGAAAAACTGTTTTTT. As protein: CASSLEGQSNEKLFF.

The chain couples TRBV11-2 to TRBJ2-5; 7 bases align to TRBD2. The germline V gene encodes CDR1 SGHAT and CDR2 FQNNGV. With 6 bases clipped from V and 5 bases from J, the junction kept 12 bases outside the gene matches. The CDR3 is 15 residues long. CDR3 sequence: CASSPAGTISETQYF. The DNA of the CDR3 is TGTGCCAGCAGTCCTGCCGGGACTATTTCCGAGACCCAGTACTTC.

This clone was picked up one time. This chain links TRBV25-1 with TRBJ2-4, with D possibly being TRBD1 (6 bases). Germline V gives CDR1 MGHDK, CDR2 SYGVNS. The CDR3 spans 12 residues. V shed 11 bases and J shed 1 base, with 9 bases lying between them. The CDR3 coding sequence is TGTGCCTGTCAGGGGGCCAAAAACATTCAGTACTTC. Residues: CACQGAKNIQYF.

V and J are TRBV5-1 and TRBJ1-6; D remains ambiguous. Deletions cut 4 bases from V and 8 bases from J, with 16 bases between. The CDR3 has 15 amino acids. Germline V CDR1 and CDR2: SGHRS, YFSETQ. In DNA form, the CDR3 reads TGCGCCAGCAGCCGGACCCGGGCGACTGATTCACCCCTCCACTTT. Translating it yields CASSRTRATDSPLHF.

The chain combines TRBV6-5 with TRBJ1-3; D may be TRBD1 (5 bases). The V and J ends lost 7 bases and 0 bases respectively, with 13 bases between them. The CDR3 loop spans 15 amino acids. Germline assignment: CDR1 MNHEY and CDR2 SVGAGI. The CDR3 coding sequence is TGTGCCAGCAAAGTGGAGGGGCCCTCTGGAAACACCATATATTTT. Translation gives CASKVEGPSGNTIYF.

This chain uses TRBV19 with TRBJ1-5, with D hard to call. Trimming removed 2 bases from V and 1 base from J, with 9 bases in between. CDR3 length equals 15 residues. Per the germline V gene, CDR1 is LNHDA and CDR2 is SQIVND (reference sequence). Here the CDR3 DNA reads TGTGCCAGTAGTATATCTTTGGGGAGCAATCAGCCCCAGCATTTT. This translates into CASSISLGSNQPQHF.

The chain uses TRBV21-1 and TRBJ2-5; TRBD2 is the table's D call, not checked against the DNA. TRBV21-1 constitutes a pseudogene. This CDR3 contains 16 residues. CDR3 protein: CASSNGLAGGRGTQYF. DNA for the CDR3: TGTGCCAGCAGCAACGGACTAGCGGGAGGACGAGGAACCCAGTACTTC.

The chain uses TRBV7-2 and TRBJ2-3; 9 bases fit TRBD1. The junction had 2 bases not matched to a gene; V was cut back by 1 base and J by 3 bases. Germline assignment: CDR1 SGHTA and CDR2 FQGNSA. The CDR3 is made up of 15 amino acids. This CDR3 is CASSLEGQGTDTQYF. The CDR3 DNA follows: TGTGCCAGCAGCTTAGAGGGACAGGGAACAGATACGCAGTATTTT.

Details on this clone: Other DNA sequences within the sample encode an identical CDR3. The rearrangement uses TRBV18 and TRBJ1-1; no reliable D call. The CDR3 extends over 14 amino acids. V lost 0 bases and J lost 0, with 5 bases in between. Germline CDR1 KGHSH, CDR2 LQKENI. The CDR3 is CASSPPSMNTEAFF. The CDR3 coding sequence is TGTGCCAGCTCACCACCATCCATGAACACTGAAGCTTTCTTT.

This clone was detected only once. The J gene is TRBJ2-1, the V gene TRBV11-2; D might be TRBD1 (5 bases). From germline, CDR1 is SGHAT and CDR2 FQNNGV. The CDR3 is made up of 13 amino acids. Trimming shortened V by 8 bases and J by 3 bases, and 11 bases separated the two germline ends. The CDR3 is CASRAGNYNEQFF. The CDR3 DNA follows: TGTGCCAGCCGGGCAGGGAACTACAATGAGCAGTTCTTC.

This clone was picked up a small number of times. The same CDR3 can be traced to other DNA sequences in this sample. The V and J genes are TRBV5-1 and TRBJ2-1; D unresolved. Germline CDR1 reads SGHRS; CDR2 reads YFSETQ. The V gene lost 1 base and the J gene lost 4 bases, with 3 bases spanning the gap. The CDR3 has 12 residues. This CDR3 is CASSLNYNEQFF. The CDR3 DNA is TGCGCCAGCAGCTTGAATTACAATGAGCAGTTCTTC.

J is TRBJ2-3 and V is TRBV10-1; TRBD1 agrees at 8 bases. This CDR3 is built from 14 residues. Looked up from germline, CDR1 is WNHNN and CDR2 is SYGVQD (reference sequence). V dropped 6 bases and J dropped 2; count of bases not matched to a gene: 4. For the CDR3, the DNA is TGCGCCAGCAGCCTGGGACAGGACACAGATACGCAGTATTTT. Translation gives CASSLGQDTDTQYF.

The V gene is TRBV5-1, the J gene TRBJ1-4; no clear D gene. Trimming cost V 9 bases and J 3 bases, with 12 bases left between them. Germline values: CDR1 SGHRS, CDR2 YFSETQ. There are 13 residues in the CDR3. As DNA, the CDR3 is TGCGCCACCCGGCCCGGGGCTAATGAAAAACTGTTTTTT. Protein sequence: CATRPGANEKLFF. The variable domain in full, with the rest retrieved from reference TRBV5-1 and TRBJ1-4, is KAGVTQTPRYLIKTRGQQVTLSCSPISGHRSVSWYQQTPGQGLQFLFEYFSETQRNKGNFPGRFSGRQFSNSRSEMNVSTLELGDSALYLCATRPGANEKLFFGSGTQLSVL.

The rearrangement joins TRBV5-1 to TRBJ2-5, with 10 nucleotides matching TRBD2. Germline loops: CDR1 SGHRS, CDR2 YFSETQ. V gave up 4 bases and J gave up 7 bases; unmatched junction bases: 7. The CDR3 extends over 14 amino acids. In DNA, the CDR3 is TGCGCCAGCAGCCCCGGGACTAGCGCACCGACCCAGTACTTC. Translated: CASSPGTSAPTQYF.

This clone showed up just once. V usage is TRBV18 and J usage is TRBJ2-5, with unresolved D. V was trimmed by 5 bases and J by 1 base, leaving 14 bases between them. The germline V gene encodes CDR1 KGHSH and CDR2 LQKENI. The CDR3 consists of 15 residues. CDR3 in DNA: TGTGCCAGCTCATCCATGATTCGGACCCAAGAGACCCAGTACTTC. It codes for CASSSMIRTQETQYF.

The rearrangement links TRBV11-2 to TRBJ2-7; D is unresolved. V was cut by 5 bases and J by 4 bases, with 9 bases left in between. Per germline, CDR1 SGHAT and CDR2 FQNNGV. This CDR3 is 12 amino acids long. The chain's CDR3 is CASSHETYEQYF. The CDR3 DNA reads TGTGCCAGCAGCCACGAGACGTACGAGCAGTACTTC. Variable domain in full (rest from reference TRBV11-2 and TRBJ2-7): EAGVAQSPRYKIIEKRQSVAFWCNPISGHATLYWYQQILGQGPKLLIQFQNNGVVDDSQLPKDRFSAERLKGVDSTLKIQPAKLEDSAVYLCASSHETYEQYFGPGTRLTVT.

This clone was recorded once. The chain has TRBV6-1 and TRBJ1-2, with 9 nucleotides matching TRBD1. The CDR3 runs to 16 residues. Germline assignment: CDR1 MNHNS and CDR2 SASEGT. J lost 1 base, V lost 1 base, and 4 bases had no gene match. CDR3 sequence reads: CASSEVGQGFNYGYTF. The DNA for the CDR3 is TGTGCCAGCAGTGAAGTCGGACAGGGGTTTAACTATGGCTACACCTTC.

V is TRBV18 and J is TRBJ1-1, with D uncertain. This CDR3 has 14 amino acids. Germline lookup yields CDR1 KGHSH and CDR2 LQKENI. Trimming shortened V by 8 bases and J by 4 bases, and 17 bases separated the two germline ends. CDR3 residues: CASRVNSEGTEAFF. The CDR3, as DNA: TGTGCCAGCCGCGTTAACAGCGAAGGCACTGAAGCTTTCTTT. The full variable domain, in which reference TRBV18 and TRBJ1-1 provide the parts outside the CDR3, is NAGVMQNPRHLVRRRGQEARLRCSPMKGHSHVYWYRQLPEEGLKFMVYLQKENIIDESGMPKERFSAEFPKEGPSILRIQQVVRGDSAAYFCASRVNSEGTEAFFGQGTRLTVV.